The 11 T cell receptor beta chains below all came from one sample that was sequenced in a study of T cells in Graves' hyperthyroidism and ophthalmopathy. Amplified TCR beta CDR3 regions derived from RNA transcripts. HTBI primers drove first-round RT-PCR of the TCR CDR3. MiXCR was run by TCRdb on the multiplex PCR reads, yielding one entry per CDR3 protein. The sample holds hundreds of thousands of distinct CDR3 sequences, 45% seen once. Specimen: peripheral blood or thyroid tissue (not recorded which). The receptors derive from an adult man with Graves' disease, either hyperthyroidism or ophthalmopathy (not recorded which).

The J gene is TRBJ2-7, the V gene TRBV7-6; D is unclear. Germline V gene lookup returns CDR1 SGHVS and CDR2 FNYEAQ. V was shortened by 1 base and J by 0 bases, with 10 bases between the two germline ends. This CDR3 spans 15 amino acids. The CDR3 nucleotides are TGTGCCAGCAGCTTAGGCTCGGGTTTCTCCTACGAGCAGTACTTC. Amino acid sequence: CASSLGSGFSYEQYF.

The rearrangement links TRBV20-1 to TRBJ1-1; maybe TRBD1 (6 bases). Germline V gene lookup returns CDR1 DFQATT and CDR2 SNEGSKA (reference sequence). CDR3 length equals 14 residues. V lost 8 bases and J lost 0, with 16 bases in between. In DNA form, the CDR3 reads TGCAGTTCCAGTTTGAGGGGGATGAACACTGAAGCTTTCTTT. Its translation: CSSSLRGMNTEAFF.

This chain links TRBV7-2 with TRBJ1-4; perhaps TRBD1 as D (5 bases). V was cut by 0 bases and J by 8 bases, with 13 bases left in between. The CDR3 is 15 amino acids. CDR1 and CDR2 from the germline V gene are SGHTA and FQGNSA. The CDR3 nucleotides are TGTGCCAGCAGCTTAGCGCAGGGCAGGGACGAAAAACTGTTTTTT. Protein sequence: CASSLAQGRDEKLFF.

The chain has TRBV9 and TRBJ1-4; tentative D call: TRBD1 (5 bases). Germline CDR1 is SGDLS and CDR2 is YYNGEE. The CDR3 loop spans 14 amino acids. V was cut by 4 bases and J by 6 bases, with 13 bases left in between. The CDR3 sequence: CASSHTGRDEKLFF. In DNA, the CDR3 is TGTGCCAGCAGCCATACGGGACGAGATGAAAAACTGTTTTTT.

V and J are TRBV10-3 and TRBJ1-2, with D perhaps TRBD1 (5 bases). Trimming left V 5 bases short and J 6 bases short, with 16 bases between. Germline V gene data show CDR1 as ENHRY and CDR2 as SYGVKD. The CDR3 spans 14 residues. The CDR3, as DNA: TGTGCCATCAGTTTGTCCCCAGGGAGGGATGGCTACACCTTC. Residues: CAISLSPGRDGYTF.

This chain connects TRBV11-1 to TRBJ2-5, with D possibly TRBD2 on 6 matching bases. This CDR3 spans 13 amino acids. CDR1 and CDR2 from the germline V gene are SGHAT and FQDESV (reference sequence). Trimming took off 4 bases at V and 9 bases at J, with 15 bases between the two ends. The CDR3 DNA follows: TGTGCCAGCAGCTCCCGGGGGTATGAGGCCCAGTACTTC. Amino acids: CASSSRGYEAQYF.

This sequence joins TRBV10-3 and TRBJ2-5; D is uncertain. This CDR3 contains 12 residues. Germline V CDR1 and CDR2: ENHRY, SYGVKD. Trimming pared 3 bases from V and 4 bases from J, leaving 6 bases between. The CDR3 nucleotides read TGTGCCATCAGTGATATGGGAGAGACCCAGTACTTC. Encoded protein: CAISDMGETQYF.

This clonotype was seen once. This sequence joins TRBV10-3 and TRBJ1-1, with 10 nucleotides matching TRBD1. The CDR3 extends over 14 amino acids. V shed 6 bases and J 11 bases; nucleotides not matched to a gene: 12. Germline V gene data show CDR1 as ENHRY and CDR2 as SYGVKD. CDR3 sequence reads: CAIRTGGEHTVAFF. The CDR3 coding sequence is TGTGCCATCAGGACAGGGGGCGAACACACCGTCGCTTTCTTT.

The CDR3 coding sequence is TGCAGTGTTCGACAGGGATGGGGCAATCAGCCCCAGCATTTT. It translates to CSVRQGWGNQPQHF. V usage is TRBV20-1 and J usage is TRBJ1-5; 7 nucleotides line up with TRBD1. From germline, CDR1 is DFQATT and CDR2 SNEGSKA (reference sequence). V lost 7 bases, J lost 2 bases, and 8 bases stayed unmatched. There are 14 residues in the CDR3.

Of note for this clonotype: The junction shows a germline mismatch at one end, possibly a read error. The rearrangement joins TRBV7-9 to TRBJ2-7; the D gene could be TRBD1 or TRBD2 (5 bases each). The CDR3 loop spans 14 amino acids. Germline V gene sequence: CDR1 SEHNR, CDR2 FQNEAQ (reference sequence). CDR3 sequence reads: CAGSERDPGDVQYF. The CDR3 coding sequence is TGTGCCGGCAGCGAGAGGGACCCCGGAGACGTGCAGTACTTC.

V is TRBV6-2 or TRBV6-3 and J is TRBJ1-1; D is perhaps TRBD1 (5 bases). Trimming took off 4 bases at V and 5 bases at J, with 14 bases between the two ends. This CDR3 contains 14 residues. The germline gives CDR1 MNHEY, CDR2 SVGEGT. CDR3 bases: TGTGCCAGCAGTTTATACCCAGGGAGGACTGAAGCTTTCTTT. It encodes CASSLYPGRTEAFF.